A selection of T cell receptor beta chains follows, all from one sample in a study of PD-1 blockade in classical Hodgkin lymphoma. This table comes from immunoSEQ multiplex PCR, and its TCRdb copy is limited to in-frame clones, with some not included. The data contain more than 10,000 clones, about 70% of them singletons. The starting material was peripheral blood mononuclear cells (PBMCs), obtained at baseline. The source of these receptors is a human donor with classical Hodgkin lymphoma. The CDR3 runs from the conserved cysteine through the conserved F or W. D genes are given only for firm matches. The size field is filled for only some rows; it gives once, few, many or a size class.

.	.	TRBV6-1	TRBJ2-7	TGTGCCAGCAGTGAAGTTGGGAACGAGCAGTACTTC	CASSEVGNEQYF
.	.	TRBV7-9	TRBJ1-4	TGTGCCAGCAGCTTAGTGGGGGCAAAAGAAAAACTGTTTTTT	CASSLVGAKEKLFF
.	once	TRBV19	TRBJ1-5	TGTGCCAGTAGTAGACAGCTAGGAGGGCCCCAGCATTTT	CASSRQLGGPQHF
.	few	TRBV29-1	TRBJ1-2	TGCAGCGTTGAACCTGACAGCCAGCTACTACTAAACTATGGCTACACCTTC	CSVEPDSQLLLNYGYTF
TRBD1	.	TRBV29-1	TRBJ1-2	TGCAGCGTTGACAGCCAGGGGGCCACCTCTGGCTACACCTTC	CSVDSQGATSGYTF
TRBD1	.	TRBV18	TRBJ1-4	TGTGCCAGCAAGACAGGGGGTAATGAAAAACTGTTTTTT	CASKTGGNEKLFF
.	.	TRBV6-1	TRBJ2-3	TGTGCCAGCAGTGGGGCCGGGACCCTTGGCGCAGATACGCAGTATTTT	CASSGAGTLGADTQYF
TRBD1	.	TRBV7-9	TRBJ1-1	TGTGCCAGCAGCTTAGGGGGACAGGGTCAAGCTTTCTTT	CASSLGGQGQAFF
.	.	TRBV6-5	TRBJ2-7	TGTGCCAGCTTCGTCCGGGGTGGCTACGAGCAGTACTTC	CASFVRGGYEQYF
TRBD1	.	TRBV28	TRBJ2-7	TGTGCCAGCAGACGACAGGGGGCGCGGTCCGAGCAGTACTTC	CASRRQGARSEQYF
TRBD1	.	TRBV2	TRBJ2-1	TGTGCCAGCAGAGTAGGGACAGGGATGCGATACAATGAGCAGTTCTTC	CASRVGTGMRYNEQFF
.	.	TRBV7-9	TRBJ2-7	TGTGCCAGCAGCTTATGGTCCGGGACCACGGATTACGAGCAGTACTTC	CASSLWSGTTDYEQYF
.	.	TRBV6-5	TRBJ1-5	TGTGCCAGCAGGGGCAATAGCAATCAGCCCCAGCATTTT	CASRGNSNQPQHF
.	.	TRBV6-6	TRBJ2-7	TGTGCCAGCAGTCACCAGGGGGGGAGGTACTTC	CASSHQGGRYF
.	.	TRBV5-4	TRBJ2-7	TGTGCCAGCAGCTTGGATGACAGTCTTAAGTACTTC	CASSLDDSLKYF
.	.	TRBV25-1	TRBJ2-7	TGTGCCAGCAGTGAATGGGTAGGCGAGCAGTACTTC	CASSEWVGEQYF
TRBD2	medium-sized	TRBV2	TRBJ2-7	TGTGCCAGCAGTGGCGTTGGTAGCGGGAGTATCGAGCAGTACTTC	CASSGVGSGSIEQYF
.	once	TRBV29-1	TRBJ1-2	TGCAGCGTTGACCGGGCCGAGAGCTATGGCTACACCTTC	CSVDRAESYGYTF
TRBD2	.	TRBV7-8	TRBJ2-5	TGTGCCAGCAGCTCCCGACTAGCGGGAGGGTCTGAGACCCAGTACTTC	CASSSRLAGGSETQYF
.	once	TRBV28	TRBJ2-1	TGTGCCAGCAGTCTCCAGCTCCCGACTTACAATGAGCAGTTCTTC	CASSLQLPTYNEQFF
.	.	TRBV5-1	TRBJ2-3	TGCGCCAGCAGCTTACCGGGCAGGGGAAGCACAGATACGCAGTATTTT	CASSLPGRGSTDTQYF
TRBD2	.	TRBV5-4	TRBJ2-1	TGTGCCAGCAGCCGACTACCAGGACTAGACAATGAGCAGTTCTTC	CASSRLPGLDNEQFF
TRBD2	.	TRBV10-2	TRBJ2-7	TGCGCCAGCAGTGAGTGGGTTGGCGGGAGAGGGGACGAGCAGTACTTC	CASSEWVGGRGDEQYF
.	.	TRBV5-4	TRBJ2-7	TGTGCCAGCAGCTGGATGGGACGTACTTCCTACGAGCAGTACTTC	CASSWMGRTSYEQYF
TRBD1	.	TRBV2	TRBJ2-1	TGTGCCAGCAGTGAGGGGACAGTAACCTACAATGAGCAGTTCTTC	CASSEGTVTYNEQFF
.	.	TRBV5-1	TRBJ2-7	TGCGCCAGCAGCCGCACAGGGGGGGGCCTTTACGAGCAGTACTTC	CASSRTGGGLYEQYF
.	.	TRBV7-6	TRBJ2-7	TGTGCCAGCAGCTCCACCTCCTACGAGCAGTACTTC	CASSSTSYEQYF
TRBD2	.	TRBV7-9	TRBJ2-3	TGTGCCAGCAGCTTAAGTTTGACTAAAGGGACTAGCGGATACGATACGCAGTATTTT	CASSLSLTKGTSGYDTQYF
.	.	TRBV27	TRBJ2-1	TGTGCCAGCAGTTTTTTGTCCTCTTACAATGAGCAGTTCTTC	CASSFLSSYNEQFF
TRBD2	.	TRBV2	TRBJ2-7	TGTGCCAGCAGCTCGGGACTAGCGGCTCTTGGGTTC	CASSSGLAALGF
TRBD1	.	TRBV4-1	TRBJ2-5	TGCGCCAGCAGCCACCCAGCCCGGGACAGGGAAGAGACCCAGTACTTC	CASSHPARDREETQYF
.	.	TRBV18	TRBJ2-3	TGTGCCAGCTCAGTCGGGGTCTCAGATACGCAGTATTTT	CASSVGVSDTQYF
TRBD1	.	TRBV28	TRBJ2-7	TGTGCCAGCAGTTACCGACAGGGGGCAACGGCCCTAAACACCTACGAGCAGTACTTC	CASSYRQGATALNTYEQYF
.	.	TRBV2	TRBJ1-5	TGTGCCAGCAGTGAATATGGGGGGCAAAGGAGCAATCAGCCCCAGCATTTT	CASSEYGGQRSNQPQHF
.	.	TRBV13	TRBJ2-1	TGTGCCAGCAGCATTAACGCCTACAATGAGCAGTTCTTC	CASSINAYNEQFF
.	.	TRBV28	TRBJ2-7	TGTGCCAGCAGTACTGGGAACGAGCAGTACTTC	CASSTGNEQYF
TRBD2	.	TRBV4-1	TRBJ2-3	TGCGCCAGCAGCCAAGATTTCGGGACTAGCGGGGATACGCAGTATTTT	CASSQDFGTSGDTQYF
.	.	TRBV11-3	TRBJ2-5	TGTGCCAGCAGCGAGCGTGGGGAGACCCAGTACTTC	CASSERGETQYF
.	large	TRBV28	TRBJ1-5	TGTGCCAGCAGTTTACGGGATACCCAGCATTTT	CASSLRDTQHF
.	.	TRBV11-3	TRBJ1-3	TGTGCCAGCAGCCCCGGTTGGCAGTCCTCTGGAAACACCATATATTTT	CASSPGWQSSGNTIYF
.	.	TRBV27	TRBJ1-1	TGTGCCAGCAGTCCCTCCCAGAACCGTGAAGCTTTCTTT	CASSPSQNREAFF
.	.	TRBV27	TRBJ2-1	TGTGCCAGCAGTAAGGGAGGTAACAATGAGCAGTTCTTC	CASSKGGNNEQFF
.	.	TRBV29-1	TRBJ2-1	TGCAGCGCCGGAGGGGGCCCCCAAGAGCAGTTCTTC	CSAGGGPQEQFF
.	few	TRBV30	TRBJ1-2	TGTGCCTGGACAGTAGCGGTAGCTAACTATGGCTACACCTTC	CAWTVAVANYGYTF
.	.	TRBV6-5	TRBJ1-1	TGTGCCAGCAGTTACCGTCAGCCCATGAACACTGAAGCTTTCTTT	CASSYRQPMNTEAFF
.	.	TRBV6-1	TRBJ1-4	TGTGCCAGCAGTGGTTGGGAAAAACTGTTTTTT	CASSGWEKLFF
.	.	TRBV7-9	TRBJ2-5	TGTGCCAGCAGCCCCACAGGGAGTTGGCAAGAGACCCAGTACTTC	CASSPTGSWQETQYF
TRBD2	.	TRBV19	TRBJ2-1	TGTGCCAGTAGTAGGACTAGCGGGAAGAACAATGAGCAGTTCTTC	CASSRTSGKNNEQFF
.	.	TRBV12-5	TRBJ2-2	TGTGCTAGTGGTTTGGTGGGCAGCGTAAACACCGGGGAGCTGTTTTTT	CASGLVGSVNTGELFF
TRBD1	.	TRBV7-8	TRBJ1-2	TGTGCCAGCACCACTCCAGGGGGCGCCTATGGCTACACCTTC	CASTTPGGAYGYTF
TRBD2	.	TRBV5-1	TRBJ2-3	TGCGCCAGCAGCTTGGCCCCTAGCGGTGGGGGCACAGATACGCAGTATTTT	CASSLAPSGGGTDTQYF
.	.	TRBV2	TRBJ2-7	TGTGCCAGCAGTGTTCCCCAGCAGTACGAGCAGTACTTC	CASSVPQQYEQYF
.	.	TRBV7-2	TRBJ2-7	TGTGCCAGCAGCCCAGGGCAGAGTTCGGGCAGCGTCTCCTACGAGCAGTACTTC	CASSPGQSSGSVSYEQYF
TRBD1	.	TRBV18	TRBJ1-5	TGTGCCAGCTCGCCCGGGACAGGGGCCCCATGGTCCCAGCATTTT	CASSPGTGAPWSQHF
TRBD1	.	TRBV10-1	TRBJ2-7	TGCGCCAGCAGGCAGGGGGCCTACGAGCAGTACTTC	CASRQGAYEQYF
TRBD2	once	TRBV5-5	TRBJ2-1	TGTGCCAGCAGCTTGGGGTCTAGCGGGACGCGTGAGCAGTTCTTC	CASSLGSSGTREQFF
TRBD1	.	TRBV2	TRBJ2-7	TGTGCCAGCAGAAACAGACAGGGCCTAAGCTCCTACGAGCAGTACTTC	CASRNRQGLSSYEQYF